This T cell receptor beta chain was identified in a study of blood T cell repertoires in COVID-19 (dated by TCRdb to 2020 to 2022). With respect to the entire study: Samples from collaborators originated in the United States, Italy and Spain and spanned both the acute and convalescent phases of COVID-19. The material from the prospective study consisted of cDNA or gDNA derived from T cells, B-cell-depleted T cells, or PBMCs. HLA class I and class II types, where available, came from metadata supplied by the sample provider rather than from assay-based typing. Samples came from the ongoing ImmuneRACE study (first 160 participants) plus 1,254 subjects from 6 global collaborators. The dataset comprised deeply sampled blood TCRbeta repertoires from subjects exposed to, actively infected with, or recovered from COVID-19. Sample metadata almost always included a de-identified subject ID, COVID-19 status, age in years and sex. The repertoires were made available in a free public database intended to serve as a resource for research on the immune response to SARS-CoV-2. Here is what the overall study found, with its caveats: How much clinical and demographic metadata was included differed by source and by participant, and the metadata was provided uncurated.

CDR1 and CDR2, looked up from the germline V gene, are KGHSH and LQKENI. The V end loses 6 bases and the J end loses 5 bases, and a stretch of 17 bases separates them. Taken from cysteine to phenylalanine, the CDR3 has 15 residues. Just CDR3 DNA is preserved here, 45 bases in frame from base 1. TCRbeta CDR3 regions were amplified from genomic DNA using the immunoSEQ Assay, a bias-controlled multiplex PCR. Per the original workflow: Nucleated cell counts per sample were estimated from amplification of reference gene primers within the assay. To quantify the absolute abundance of each unique TCRbeta CDR3 rearrangement, sequence reads were collapsed and filtered. Productive Simpson clonality was computed per sample as the square root of Simpson's diversity index over productive rearrangements. In its TCRdb copy, this immuneACCESS table keeps in-frame sequences only and misses some clones. Where compared with another copy, unresolved V genes explain less than half of these, and the others have no known cause. V, J and clone size are taken as reported in that table, and D and trimming were inferred from the DNA itself. Present in this sample are around 190,000 clones, around 89% of which were seen just once. The top ten hold around 1.9% of the sample.

A note on this clone: This receptor's antigen is unknown. Base quality data are lacking; no much larger clone is found one base away.

A second Seattle source provided samples from volunteer blood donors who had recovered from COVID-19. Collaborating institutions collected whole blood in K2EDTA tubes following their own protocols. For TCRbeta analysis, collaborators shipped samples in one of three forms: frozen whole blood, isolated PBMCs, or DNA extracted from either of those sample types. The sequence was obtained from a man aged 18 to 35 who had recovered from COVID-19. Recombination joined TRBV18 with TRBJ1-3, with an unclear D gene assignment. The source material was peripheral blood. The DNA sequence is given as TGTGCCAGCTCCAACGACAACTCGGGGAGAAACACCATATATTTT. Its coded protein is CASSNDNSGRNTIYF.